What follows is one T cell receptor beta chain and its context. The antigen this receptor binds is unknown. One base away there is no much larger clone; base qualities are not given. The cohort was made up of roughly 670 healthy bone marrow donors. Cohort members were all nominally healthy when sampled, although unrecorded immune exposures were likely present. The donor tested CMV seropositive and was one of the 289 seropositive cohort members. Every donor gave a peripheral blood sample, and the peripheral blood mononuclear cells from that sample were used for TCR beta sequencing. Genomic DNA was extracted from the blood cell samples with the Qiagen DNeasy Blood Extraction Kit. The method was the immunoSEQ multiplex PCR assay. A mixture of 60 forward primers for TCR Vbeta segments and 13 reverse primers for TCR Jbeta segments was used in the multiplex PCR. The CDR3 region of rearranged TCR beta genes was amplified from genomic DNA by a multiplex PCR assay. The amplified TCR beta libraries were sequenced on the Illumina HiSeq System as 87-base-pair reads. Concerning the study's data processing: Across the 600 to 700 repertoires, a later analysis counted 78 million or so unique TCR beta chains, around 11 million of which were shared by at least two donors. To remove PCR and sequencing errors, raw reads were error-corrected and collapsed into unique sequences using a nearest-neighbor algorithm that merged closely related sequences. To assign V, D and J gene segments, CDR3 sequences were aligned to IMGT reference sequences. Each retained sequence needed at least a six-nucleotide match to both a V gene segment and a J gene segment. A rearrangement counted as productive if the CDR3 had no stop codons and remained in frame with V and J, and every other rearrangement counted as non-productive. Following IMGT convention, CDR3 was defined as the stretch from the second conserved V-encoded cysteine to the conserved J-encoded phenylalanine. In an earlier analysis of around 540 of the donors, sequences lacking an unambiguous match to a single V gene segment were excluded. An earlier analysis of several hundred of the donors called V segments functional above 56.7% productive rearrangements and segregating when the between-donor standard deviation exceeded 5%. A statistical classification framework was developed to diagnose cytomegalovirus status using the catalog of TCR beta chain sequences. In a later analysis, V and J genes were assigned by comparing TCR nucleotide sequences against IMGT/GENE-DB human TR gene sequences. A later analysis assigned CDR3 sequences and most-parsimonious VDJ recombination scenarios with the TCRdist pipeline. In a later analysis, each TCR beta chain was defined by its CDR3 amino acid sequence together with its V-gene family, and reads lacking a unique V-gene family were excluded. A later analysis removed 600 or so highly shared, low-generation-probability nucleotide sequences to deal with suspected cross-contamination and a sequencing artifact. A later analysis calculated a clonal expansion index for each public chain from normalized within-repertoire ranks of inferred template counts. In a later analysis, generation probabilities were computed with a VDJ recombination model fitted to out-of-frame rearrangements, and the resulting probabilities were checked against IGoR. In a later analysis, TCR-TCR, TCR-HLA and TCR-CMV co-occurrence was scored with hypergeometric tests, and a repertoire-size bias correction was applied to TCR pairs. False discovery rates were estimated in a later analysis by permuting HLA or CMV assignments 20 times. In a later analysis, co-occurring TCRs were grouped using DBSCAN, and TCRdist sequence similarity was added for clustering within HLA-allele-positive subsets. Repertoires with fewer than 30,000 or more than 120,000 public chains were left out of co-occurrence clustering, as were five repertoires with anomalous nucleotide sharing. TCRdb took over this immuneACCESS table, retaining in-frame rearrangements with V and J assigned. Such tables are incomplete; in checked studies, under half of the missing clones stem from an unresolved V gene, and the remainder is unexplained. V and J calls and clone size are those listed in that table; D and trimming were worked out from the DNA. The sample profile shows around 100,000 clones; roughly 67% of them were found once. 7.5% to 9% of the sample lies in the top ten.

The CDR3 runs 14 residues from the cysteine to the phenylalanine. Just CDR3 DNA is preserved here, 42 bases in frame from base 1. The germline ends are 6 bases apart after V is trimmed by 0 bases and J by 0 bases. CDR1 and CDR2 are drawn from the germline V gene: SGHRS, YFSETQ. The sample originates from a study of cytomegalovirus exposure and HLA in healthy donors (dated by TCRdb to 2016 to 2017). With respect to the entire study: An earlier analysis of approximately 640 of the donors reported 250 to 350 Gb of sequence data and around 120 million unique TCR beta sequences from about 200 million T cells. An earlier analysis of several hundred of the donors applied high-throughput TCR beta sequencing to assess whether each TCR beta V gene segment acted as functional or pseudogenic. A later analysis re-examined previously published TCR beta repertoires from more than 600 donors and added high-resolution HLA genotyping to investigate patterns of TCR occurrence. To predict cytomegalovirus infection status, the study brought together high-throughput TCR immunosequencing, statistical association of individual TCRs with disease status, and machine learning. Of the roughly 390 genotyped donors, over 65% fell in the genetic ancestry cluster associated with self-reported Caucasian donors. The study profiled the T cell repertoires of under 700 subjects by immunosequencing and related them to cytomegalovirus serostatus. Among about 400 genotyped donors of the cohort, an average of roughly 230,000 unique TCR beta nucleotide sequences was sequenced per donor, of which roughly 17% were non-productive. A later genetic analysis took genome-wide SNP genotypes for 398 of the 666 donors and used that subset as a discovery cohort. The later analysis used no new phenotypic data to find candidate immune exposures, relying instead on TCR beta sequences and their occurrence across donors. The number of typed donors differed by locus: about 620-630 for A, B, C, DRB1 and DQB1; 522 for DQA1; 606 for DPA1; and about 470 for DPB1. Roughly 300 gigabases of sequencing data and 70 million to 95 million unique TCR sequences made up an early release that covered approximately 700 HLA-typed donors. Roughly 5 DR-DQ haplotypes were handled as single units for association and clustering because linkage in the cohort was strong. The aim of the study was to test whether cataloging public T cell receptors could identify signatures of past pathogen exposure. Besides the first cohort of roughly 660 subjects, a separate validation cohort made up of 120 different subjects was used. HLA typing covered class I and class II loci at four-digit resolution. Donor age, sex, ethnicity and CMV serostatus were compiled alongside the repertoire data. Every discovery cohort repertoire had been produced on one sequencing platform. What the study reported, not specific to this receptor: Most TCR sequences were seen in very few donors, while some public TCRs were found in many individuals. Immune exposure information for the cohort was limited to CMV serostatus. According to a later analysis, TCR association rates differed among HLA loci, with DRB1 alleles showing the most associated TCRs and HLA-C alleles showing the fewest. Sequencing depth was assumed to be roughly uniform across donors in the presence/absence analyses, though that assumption may not hold. It was suggested by the authors that the approach could potentially be generalized to other disease states and immunological phenotypes. In a later analysis, some 17,000 TCR beta sequences were associated with specific HLA alleles at a false discovery rate of 0.05. Correlated functional status among segregating V segments might reflect linkage disequilibrium, but an unknown experimental factor could not be ruled out. In a later genetic analysis, a missense DCLRE1C variant was associated with V-gene and J-gene trimming of TCR beta chains, and the association was replicated in an independent cohort. A later genetic analysis reported fewer N-insertions in productive TCRs among donors in an Asian-associated ancestry cluster than the roughly 720-donor mean. A further reported finding was that TCR beta sequences accurately predicted the HLA-A and HLA-B alleles for most subjects in the first cohort. A total of 164 TCR beta chains were listed by the study as associated with cytomegalovirus. Some IMGT-functional V segments, including TRBV6-2 and TRBV6-3, could not be distinguished by the 87-base-pair reads and were therefore excluded. Cytomegalovirus status was reported to be diagnosed by the classifier with high specificity and sensitivity in both the original and validation cohorts. Because counts were too low, about 18 rarely observed V segments, including chromosome 9 orphons, were excluded from the earlier analysis of around 640 of the donors. In a later analysis, HLA-associated TCR beta chains were found to be more clonally expanded and to have lower generation probabilities than equally common non-associated chains. HLA typing was unavailable for some donors at each locus, so association tests used only the typed subset. A later analysis reported that several top co-occurrence clusters appeared linked to parvovirus B19, influenza, CMV and Epstein-Barr virus. A later analysis found that most CMV-associated TCR beta chains appeared HLA-restricted, with HLA associations seemingly driven largely by CMV exposure. Only TCR beta chains were sequenced in this cohort, and the absence of alpha or paired-chain data limited detectable features. In an earlier analysis of a few hundred of the donors, most TCR beta V segments were observed in productive rearrangements about 90% or about 30% of the time, broadly matching IMGT annotations. In vitro tests confirmed that a few of the cytomegalovirus-associated TCR beta chains recognize cytomegalovirus antigens. When HLA alleles, especially DR and DQ, strongly co-occurred, TCR associations were difficult to assign to individual alleles. A group of highly shared sequence variants was considered likely to be a technical artifact of the sequencing pipeline.

The sample was PBMCs. The receptor was derived from a man between 18 and 35 years old in good health and CMV-seropositive. The chain is made from TRBV5-1 and TRBJ1-2; TRBD1 is perhaps the D gene, given 5 matching bases. The CDR3 has the sequence CASSLGGPNYGYTF. Here is the DNA: TGCGCCAGCAGCTTGGGGGGCCCTAACTATGGCTACACCTTC.